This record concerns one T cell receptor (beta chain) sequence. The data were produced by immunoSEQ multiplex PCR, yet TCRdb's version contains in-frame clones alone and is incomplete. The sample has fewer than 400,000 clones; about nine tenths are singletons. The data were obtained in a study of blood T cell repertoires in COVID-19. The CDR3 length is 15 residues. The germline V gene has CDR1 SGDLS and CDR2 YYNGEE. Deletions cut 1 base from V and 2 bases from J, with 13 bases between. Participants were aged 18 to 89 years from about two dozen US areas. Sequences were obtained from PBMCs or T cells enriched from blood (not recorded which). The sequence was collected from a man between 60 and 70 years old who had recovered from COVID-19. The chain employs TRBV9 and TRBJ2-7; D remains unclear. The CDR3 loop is CASSVSAEQTYEQYF. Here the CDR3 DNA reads TGTGCCAGCAGCGTATCGGCGGAGCAGACCTACGAGCAGTACTTC.